These 30 T cell receptor beta chains share one sample of origin, sequenced in a study of Ad26.COV2.S vaccination and SARS-CoV-2 variants. The treatment: 15 to 20 received Ad26.COV2.S at low or high dose, single or two shots; 5 received placebo; per-sample allocation not given. Sample collection was performed on day 63 after the first vaccine or placebo injection. Profiling relied on immunoSEQ multiplex PCR, and the TCRdb table lists in-frame clones only, not all of them. Counted here are 380,000 or so clones, around four fifths occurring once; the ten biggest clones make up about 7.4%. The sequencing here drew on peripheral blood, taken in a trial of Ad26.COV2.S vaccine versus placebo. Receptors originate from a person aged 18-60 years who received the Ad26.COV2.S COVID-19 vaccine or a placebo.

The chain uses TRBV11-2 and TRBJ1-1; no clear D gene. Trimming left V 5 bases short and J 8 bases short, with 12 bases between. Looked up from germline, CDR1 is SGHAT and CDR2 is FQNNGV. This CDR3 has 12 residues. The CDR3 bases are TGTGCCAGCAGCCGATTAGCAGCAGAAGCTTTCTTT. It yields the protein CASSRLAAEAFF.

This clone was detected only a few times. This sequence joins TRBV7-9 and TRBJ1-3, with 8 bases matching TRBD1. V shed 4 bases, J shed 4 bases, and the junction held 6 bases outside the gene matches. Germline values: CDR1 SEHNR, CDR2 FQNEAQ (reference sequence). The CDR3 sequence is 15 residues long. The CDR3 DNA sequence: TGTGCCAGCAGCTCGGGGGCAGGGGGCGGAAACACCATATATTTT. This sequence encodes CASSSGAGGGNTIYF.

This rearrangement joins TRBV5-1 to TRBJ2-5; D is possibly TRBD1 (5 bases). The CDR3 spans 13 residues. V was cut by 5 bases and J by 5 bases, with 13 bases left in between. CDR1 is SGHRS and CDR2 is YFSETQ in the germline V gene. In nucleotides, the CDR3 is TGCGCCAGCAGTACAGGAATCGCGGAGACCCAGTACTTC. The encoded protein is CASSTGIAETQYF.

This clone showed up just once. V usage is TRBV5-1 and J usage is TRBJ2-1, with 8 bases matching TRBD2. CDR3 length equals 15 residues. Germline trimming cut 3 bases from V and 2 bases from J; bases unmatched to any gene: 4. Per the germline V gene, CDR1 is SGHRS and CDR2 is YFSETQ. CDR3 amino acids: CASSSGRGAYNEQFF. For the CDR3, the DNA is TGCGCCAGCAGCTCTGGGCGGGGGGCCTACAATGAGCAGTTCTTC.

The chain is built from TRBV9 and TRBJ2-7; a possible D gene is TRBD1 (6 bases). Trimming took off 4 bases at V and 0 bases at J, with 11 bases between the two ends. Per the germline V gene, CDR1 is SGDLS and CDR2 is YYNGEE. This CDR3 region has 14 residues. The DNA for the CDR3 is TGTGCCAGCAGCCCGAGGGGGAGCTCCTACGAGCAGTACTTC. Translated, it gives CASSPRGSSYEQYF.

The V and J genes are TRBV19 and TRBJ1-5; a possible D gene is TRBD1 (5 bases). CDR3 size: 13 residues. Per germline, CDR1 LNHDA and CDR2 SQIVND (reference sequence). The chain's CDR3 is CSSRLGLHQPQHF. The CDR3 DNA is TGTTCATCTAGGCTGGGGCTACATCAGCCCCAGCATTTT.

V is TRBV5-4 and J is TRBJ2-7, with 8 positions matching TRBD1. The CDR3 loop spans 14 amino acids. Germline V gene sequence: CDR1 SGHNT, CDR2 YYREEE (reference sequence). With V trimmed by 6 bases and J by 7 bases, 12 bases remained unmatched. Here the CDR3 reads CASTWGTGSREQYF. The CDR3 DNA is TGTGCCAGCACCTGGGGGACAGGTTCGCGGGAGCAGTACTTC.

In its sample, this clone was seen once. The chain employs TRBV5-1 and TRBJ2-3; 13 nucleotides match TRBD2. V shed 4 bases and J 0 bases; nucleotides not matched to a gene: 8. CDR1 is SGHRS and CDR2 is YFSETQ in the germline V gene. The CDR3 is made up of 18 amino acids. CDR3 sequence (DNA): TGCGCCAGCAGCCCGCCGGGACTAGCGGGAATTAGCACAGATACGCAGTATTTT. This sequence encodes CASSPPGLAGISTDTQYF.

The CDR3 region is CASSSGLSYGYTF. In DNA form, the CDR3 reads TGTGCCAGTAGTTCGGGACTTAGCTATGGCTACACCTTC. This chain links TRBV19 with TRBJ1-2, with D maybe TRBD1 (5 bases). Germline lookup yields CDR1 LNHDA and CDR2 SQIVND (reference sequence). The V end lost 5 bases, the J end lost 4 bases, and 11 bases lay between the germline ends. The CDR3 runs to 13 residues.

The rearrangement uses TRBV6-5 and TRBJ2-7; TRBD1 matches at 11 bases. With V trimmed by 6 bases and J by 5 bases, 0 bases remained unmatched. Germline V gene data show CDR1 as MNHEY and CDR2 as SVGAGI. This CDR3 is 12 amino acids long. The DNA for the CDR3 is TGTGCCAGCAGGGACAGGGGGCACGAGCAGTACTTC. Translated: CASRDRGHEQYF.

The gene calls are TRBV27 and TRBJ2-3, with 9 positions matching TRBD2. Germline CDR1 MNHEY, CDR2 SMNVEV (reference sequence). V gave up 4 bases and J gave up 2 bases; unmatched junction bases: 4. This CDR3 is 15 amino acids long. The CDR3, as DNA: TGTGCCAGCAGTTCAGGGACTAGCCCCACAGATACGCAGTATTTT. This gives the protein CASSSGTSPTDTQYF.

The V gene is TRBV7-9, the J gene TRBJ2-5; perhaps TRBD2 as D (5 bases). V shed 1 base and J shed 5 bases, with 11 bases lying between them. CDR1 is SEHNR, CDR2 FQNEAQ, per germline (reference sequence). CDR3 length: 14 amino acids. The CDR3 DNA reads TGTGCCAGCAGCTTAGGAGGGCTCCCCGAGACCCAGTACTTC. This codes for CASSLGGLPETQYF. The full variable domain, in which reference TRBV7-9 and TRBJ2-5 provide the parts outside the CDR3, is DTGVSQNPRHKITKRGQNVTFRCDPISEHNRLYWYRQTLGQGPEFLTYFQNEAQLEKSRLLSDRFSAERPKGSFSTLEIQRTEQGDSAMYLCASSLGGLPETQYFGPGTRLLVL.

This chain uses TRBV15 with TRBJ2-7; maybe TRBD1 (5 bases). Germline CDR1 reads LNHNV; CDR2 reads YYDKDF (reference sequence). Trimming took off 0 bases at V and 0 bases at J, with 6 bases between the two ends. The CDR3 totals 14 residues. Here the CDR3 reads CATSRDRASYEQYF. CDR3 bases: TGTGCCACCAGCAGAGACAGGGCCTCCTACGAGCAGTACTTC. Variable domain in full (rest from reference TRBV15 and TRBJ2-7): DAMVIQNPRYQVTQFGKPVTLSCSQTLNHNVMYWYQQKSSQAPKLLFHYYDKDFNNEADTPDNFQSRRPNTSFCFLDIRSPGLGDTAMYLCATSRDRASYEQYFGPGTRLTVT.

The chain recombines TRBV7-2 with TRBJ1-2; maybe TRBD1 (6 bases). Trimming pared 0 bases from V and 2 bases from J, leaving 10 bases between. In germline, CDR1 is SGHTA, CDR2 FQGNSA. This CDR3 spans 15 amino acids. The CDR3 nucleotides read TGTGCCAGCAGCTTAGCCGGGACAAGCAACTATGGCTACACCTTC. Protein sequence: CASSLAGTSNYGYTF.

The gene calls are TRBV19 and TRBJ2-3, with D possibly being TRBD1 (5 bases). This CDR3 spans 14 amino acids. The germline CDR1 and CDR2 sequences are LNHDA and SQIVND (reference sequence). Trimming cost V 4 bases and J 0 bases, with 8 bases left between them. DNA of the CDR3: TGTGCCAGTAGTACGACAGCTAGCACAGATACGCAGTATTTT. This translates into CASSTTASTDTQYF.

J is TRBJ1-2 and V is TRBV19; D is perhaps TRBD1 (5 bases). There are 13 residues in the CDR3. The V end lost 3 bases, the J end lost 3 bases, and 8 bases lay between the germline ends. Germline CDR1 LNHDA, CDR2 SQIVND (reference sequence). CDR3 residues: CASSIQGDYGYTF. The CDR3 coding sequence is TGTGCCAGTAGTATTCAGGGCGACTATGGCTACACCTTC.

The genes are TRBV9 and TRBJ1-2; a possible D gene is TRBD1 (5 bases). The CDR3 runs to 14 residues. The V end lost 5 bases, the J end lost 6 bases, and 17 bases lay between the germline ends. Germline V gene sequence: CDR1 SGDLS, CDR2 YYNGEE. CDR3 amino acids: CASRRTGILDGYTF. The CDR3 DNA reads TGTGCCAGCAGGCGAACAGGTATTTTAGATGGCTACACCTTC.

This clone came up once. J is TRBJ1-2 and V is TRBV4-3; D gene uncertain. V shed 4 bases and J shed 5 bases, with 14 bases lying between them. The length of the CDR3 is 14 residues. In germline, CDR1 is LGHNA, CDR2 YSLEER. In nucleotides, the CDR3 is TGCGCCAGCAGCCTCATGGTTTTTGGATATGGCTACACCTTC. Translation gives CASSLMVFGYGYTF.

The chain links TRBV19 to TRBJ2-7, with D tentatively TRBD1 or TRBD2 (5 bases each). The CDR3 extends over 14 amino acids. Per the germline V gene, CDR1 is LNHDA and CDR2 is SQIVND (reference sequence). V lost 4 bases to trimming and J lost 2 bases, with 12 bases between them. The CDR3 DNA reads as TGTGCCAGTAGTACCCCGGGACGGACCTACGAGCAGTACTTC. It translates to CASSTPGRTYEQYF.

V and J are TRBV30 and TRBJ2-3; 9 bases fit TRBD2. CDR1 and CDR2 (germline): GTSNPN, SVGIG (reference sequence). The CDR3 is 15 amino acids. The junction had 8 bases not matched to a gene; V was cut back by 1 base and J by 6 bases. The CDR3 reads CAWSGAGGPADTQYF. The CDR3 DNA is TGTGCCTGGAGTGGTGCGGGAGGGCCAGCGGATACGCAGTATTTT. The whole variable domain, filled in from reference TRBV30 and TRBJ2-3, reads SQTIHQWPATLVQPVGSPLSLECTVEGTSNPNLYWYRQAAGRGLQLLFYSVGIGQISSEVPQNLSASRPQDRQFILSSKKLLLSDSGFYLCAWSGAGGPADTQYFGPGTRLTVL.

V is TRBV7-9 and J is TRBJ2-5; 16 nucleotides match TRBD2. Trimming at V came to 5 bases and at J to 4 bases, leaving 7 bases not matched to a gene. The CDR3 runs 17 residues. Germline CDR1 reads SEHNR; CDR2 reads FQNEAQ (reference sequence). The CDR3 sequence: CASSPPGLAGGLETQYF. As DNA, the CDR3 is TGTGCCAGCAGCCCCCCGGGACTAGCGGGAGGGTTAGAGACCCAGTACTTC.

V is TRBV15 and J is TRBJ2-3, with 7 bases lining up with TRBD2. J lost 2 bases, V lost 1 base, and 6 bases had no gene match. This CDR3 has 16 amino acids. Germline-derived CDR1 and CDR2 are LNHNV and YYDKDF (reference sequence). CDR3 in amino acids: CATSRGASGITDTQYF. CDR3 coding DNA: TGTGCCACCAGCAGAGGGGCTAGCGGTATCACAGATACGCAGTATTTT.

The V and J genes are TRBV6-4 and TRBJ2-7, with D possibly being TRBD1 or TRBD2 (6 bases each). Germline assignment: CDR1 MRHNA and CDR2 SNTAGT. CDR3 length: 15 amino acids. Trimming stripped 6 bases from V and 6 bases from J, with 21 bases between. The CDR3 DNA follows: TGTGCCAGCAGCCAGGCCCGGGGGCAACCCCCCGAGCAGTACTTC. It encodes CASSQARGQPPEQYF.

The chain couples TRBV5-1 to TRBJ2-5; D gene uncertain. From germline, CDR1 is SGHRS and CDR2 YFSETQ. The CDR3 is 15 amino acids. Between the trimmed V and J ends, which lost 2 bases and 4 bases, there was a span of 15 bases. CDR3 sequence: CASSLEALSVETQYF. The DNA of the CDR3 is TGCGCCAGCAGCTTAGAGGCCCTGTCCGTAGAGACCCAGTACTTC.

In nucleotides, the CDR3 is TGTGCCAGCAGCACGTTACAGGGGAATAATGAAAAACTGTTTTTT. Its translation is CASSTLQGNNEKLFF. This sequence joins TRBV7-2 and TRBJ1-4; TRBD1 aligns across 7 bases. In germline, CDR1 is SGHTA, CDR2 FQGNSA. V gave up 5 bases and J gave up 4 bases; unmatched junction bases: 7. This CDR3 contains 15 residues.

The V call is TRBV5-1, the J call TRBJ2-5, with D perhaps matching TRBD2 (7 bases). Germline V CDR1 and CDR2: SGHRS, YFSETQ. This CDR3 contains 16 residues. Between the trimmed V and J ends, which lost 0 bases and 7 bases, there was a span of 19 bases. The CDR3 sequence is CASSLGPSGGERTQYF. In DNA form, the CDR3 reads TGCGCCAGCAGCTTGGGGCCCTCGGGGGGCGAGAGGACCCAGTACTTC.

This chain links TRBV19 with TRBJ1-1; the D gene is possibly TRBD1 (5 bases). V shed 7 bases and J shed 4 bases, with 13 bases lying between them. This CDR3 is 13 amino acids long. From germline, CDR1 is LNHDA and CDR2 SQIVND (reference sequence). The CDR3 is CASTPGAATEAFF. The CDR3 coding sequence is TGTGCCAGTACCCCCGGGGCGGCCACTGAAGCTTTCTTT.

This rearrangement joins TRBV6-6 to TRBJ1-5; 7 nucleotides align to TRBD1. CDR3 length equals 11 residues. In germline, CDR1 is MNHNY, CDR2 SVGAGI (reference sequence). V was clipped by 2 bases and J by 16 bases; unmatched bases: 5. The CDR3 is CASSYRDSRHF. In nucleotides, the CDR3 is TGTGCCAGCAGTTACCGGGACAGTAGACATTTT.

The chain has TRBV6-6 and TRBJ2-7; tentative D call: TRBD1 (5 bases). The V end lost 0 bases, the J end lost 5 bases, and 11 bases lay between the germline ends. From germline, CDR1 is MNHNY and CDR2 SVGAGI (reference sequence). The CDR3 totals 14 residues. CDR3 DNA: TGTGCCAGCAGTTACTCGTCAGGGTACCACGAGCAGTACTTC. Translation gives CASSYSSGYHEQYF.

The chain carries TRBV2 and TRBJ1-6; a possible D gene is TRBD1 (5 bases). Germline V CDR1 and CDR2: SNHLY, FYNNEI. Trimming took off 6 bases at V and 0 bases at J, with 12 bases between the two ends. The CDR3 runs to 16 residues. The CDR3 nucleotides read TGTGCCAGCAGACCTAGACAGAGCTCCTATAATTCACCCCTCCACTTT. It encodes CASRPRQSSYNSPLHF. The variable domain in full, with the rest retrieved from reference TRBV2 and TRBJ1-6, is EPEVTQTPSHQVTQMGQEVILRCVPISNHLYFYWYRQILGQKVEFLVSFYNNEISEKSEIFDDQFSVERPDGSNFTLKIRSTKLEDSAMYFCASRPRQSSYNSPLHFGNGTRLTVT.